Below are 8 T cell receptor beta chains sequenced from a single sample in a study of shared clonotypes between healthy human individuals (dated by TCRdb to about 2020). The method behind the library was the immunoSEQ multiplex PCR assay. TCRdb mirrors the immuneACCESS table, restricted to in-frame sequences. Some clones are absent from its copies; in checked studies, under half trace to an unresolved V gene, and the reason for the others is unknown. The sample table contains around 1 million clones; only one count was recorded for roughly 72% of them. The ten largest clones represent about 1.5% of the sample. Material for sequencing was memory CD4+ T cells sorted from blood. The sample's cell subset or site label, decoded: CD45RA-negative fraction. The receptor set was obtained from a young man in good health.

The CDR3 reads CASSSKGLNSPLHF. The DNA for the CDR3 is TGTGCCAGCAGCTCAAAGGGACTCAATTCACCCCTCCACTTT. The chain recombines TRBV9 with TRBJ1-6, with D perhaps TRBD1 (5 bases). Trimming left V 4 bases short and J 7 bases short, with 12 bases between. Germline V gives CDR1 SGDLS, CDR2 YYNGEE. CDR3 length: 14 amino acids.

The V gene is TRBV6-5, the J gene TRBJ1-6, with D tentatively TRBD1 (6 bases). CDR1 is MNHEY, CDR2 SVGAGI, per germline. V lost 2 bases and J 5 bases, leaving 13 bases between the germline ends. This CDR3 has 16 residues. The CDR3 spells CASSYGTGQNNSPLHF. The DNA for the CDR3 is TGTGCCAGCAGTTACGGCACGGGACAAAATAATTCACCCCTCCACTTT.

The chain's CDR3 is CASSQDLFGGGPKTQYF. As DNA, the CDR3 is TGTGCCAGCAGCCAAGATTTGTTTGGGGGGGGGCCGAAGACCCAGTACTTC. The rearrangement links TRBV4-2 to TRBJ2-5, with a possible D match to TRBD2 (7 bases). The V end was cut by 0 bases, the J end by 6 bases, with 20 bases between. The V gene's germline CDR1 is LGHNA and CDR2 YNFKEQ. There are 17 residues in the CDR3.

To note about this clone: This may arise from a read error, as a much more abundant clone is one base away. Other nucleotide sequences from this sample produce the same CDR3. CDR3 coding DNA: TGTGCCAGCAGCTTGGTGGCGGGGGGCACAGATACGCAGTATTTT. It codes for CASSLVAGGTDTQYF. This rearrangement joins TRBV5-6 to TRBJ2-3; 7 bases map to TRBD2. The J segment lost 1 base and the V segment lost 0 bases, leaving 2 bases of the junction unmatched. CDR1 is SGHDT and CDR2 is YYEEEE in the germline V gene. The CDR3 is made up of 15 amino acids.

V is TRBV6-5 and J is TRBJ1-1; 7 bases align to TRBD1. From germline, CDR1 is MNHEY and CDR2 SVGAGI. The CDR3 extends over 14 amino acids. V was pared by 2 bases and J by 5 bases, with 5 bases of the junction left unmatched. The CDR3 is CASSYQGQRTEAFF. The CDR3 DNA sequence: TGTGCCAGCAGTTACCAGGGACAGAGGACTGAAGCTTTCTTT.

The chain is built from TRBV5-1 and TRBJ1-2; 9 nucleotides agree with TRBD1. Germline V gene data show CDR1 as SGHRS and CDR2 as YFSETQ. The V gene end was trimmed by 0 bases and the J gene end by 0 bases; junction bases not matched to a gene: 3. CDR3 length equals 16 residues. This CDR3 is CASSLGGTGTNYGYTF. In nucleotides, the CDR3 is TGCGCCAGCAGCTTGGGTGGGACAGGGACTAACTATGGCTACACCTTC.

CDR3 coding DNA: TGTGCCAGCAGGGTCTCGGACAGGGATACAGATACGCAGTATTTT. Its translation: CASRVSDRDTDTQYF. The rearrangement links TRBV28 to TRBJ2-3, with 8 bases lining up with TRBD1. J lost 3 bases, V lost 6 bases, and 8 bases had no gene match. This CDR3 contains 15 residues. The germline gives CDR1 MDHEN, CDR2 SYDVKM. The full variable domain, its missing parts supplied by reference TRBV28 and TRBJ2-3, is DVKVTQSSRYLVKRTGEKVFLECVQDMDHENMFWYRQDPGLGLRLIYFSYDVKMKEKGDIPEGYSVSREKKERFSLILESASTNQTSMYLCASRVSDRDTDTQYFGPGTRLTVL.

The rearrangement uses TRBV2 and TRBJ2-2, with D perhaps TRBD1 (6 bases). Trimming stripped 8 bases from V and 4 bases from J, with 14 bases between. The CDR3 covers 14 residues. CDR1 SNHLY and CDR2 FYNNEI come from the germline V gene. This CDR3 reads CASQRGYSTGELFF. The DNA for the CDR3 is TGTGCCAGCCAGAGGGGGTATAGCACCGGGGAGCTGTTTTTT.